This is a list of T cell receptor beta chains from one sample in a study of control samples from healthy donors and cancer patients. Profiling relied on immunoSEQ multiplex PCR, and the TCRdb table lists in-frame clones only, not all of them. The profile shows approximately 90,000 clones, around four fifths of them singletons. Sequencing was performed on blood. The source of these receptors is a man between 25 and 39 years old in good health. The CDR3 runs from the conserved cysteine through the conserved F or W. D genes are given only for firm matches. Rows give clone size only sometimes, using once, few, many, or a class for an expanded clone.

D: TRBD2; V: TRBV10-3; J: TRBJ2-1; size: -; CDR3: CAISESSGGASNEQFF; DNA: TGTGCCATCAGTGAGTCTAGCGGGGGGGCCTCCAATGAGCAGTTCTTC
D: -; V: TRBV28; J: TRBJ1-3; size: -; CDR3: CASSSTLGFSGNTIYF; DNA: TGTGCCAGCAGTTCCACCCTGGGGTTTTCTGGAAACACCATATATTTT
D: -; V: TRBV6-6; J: TRBJ1-5; size: -; CDR3: CASSYSSIHNQPQHF; DNA: TGTGCCAGCAGTTACTCGAGTATCCACAATCAGCCCCAGCATTTT
D: -; V: TRBV3-1/TRBV3-2; J: TRBJ1-6; size: -; CDR3: CASSQEWRGAQSPLHF; DNA: TGTGCCAGCAGCCAAGAATGGAGAGGGGCGCAATCACCCCTCCACTTT
D: -; V: TRBV5-6; J: TRBJ1-1; size: -; CDR3: CASSALLLNSGEAFF; DNA: TGTGCCAGCAGCGCCCTACTCCTCAATAGTGGTGAAGCTTTCTTT
D: -; V: TRBV28; J: TRBJ1-3; size: -; CDR3: CASSLNPQTTGNTIYF; DNA: TGTGCCAGCAGTTTGAACCCCCAAACGACTGGAAACACCATATATTTT
D: TRBD1; V: TRBV2; J: TRBJ1-1; size: -; CDR3: CASRVDRRTEAFF; DNA: TGTGCCAGCAGGGTGGACAGGCGCACTGAAGCTTTCTTT
D: TRBD1; V: TRBV5-1; J: TRBJ1-1; size: -; CDR3: CASSLAAAGGFLDTEAFF; DNA: TGCGCCAGCAGCTTGGCCGCGGCAGGGGGTTTCTTAGACACTGAAGCTTTCTTT
D: TRBD2; V: TRBV11-2; J: TRBJ2-1; size: once; CDR3: CASSPRLAVNEQFF; DNA: TGTGCCAGCAGCCCCAGACTAGCGGTCAATGAGCAGTTCTTC
D: TRBD1; V: TRBV7-2; J: TRBJ1-6; size: -; CDR3: CASSLEGQHSPLHF; DNA: TGTGCCAGCAGCTTAGAGGGACAGCACTCACCCCTCCACTTT
D: TRBD1; V: TRBV27; J: TRBJ1-6; size: -; CDR3: CASGLRDRGRGSPLHF; DNA: TGTGCCAGCGGGCTCCGGGACAGGGGGCGCGGGTCACCCCTCCACTTT
D: -; V: TRBV4-2; J: TRBJ1-5; size: -; CDR3: CASSQERGRSNQPQHF; DNA: TGTGCCAGCAGCCAAGAGAGGGGCAGAAGCAATCAGCCCCAGCATTTT
D: TRBD2; V: TRBV5-1; J: TRBJ2-5; size: few; CDR3: CASSLEAGTRETQYF; DNA: TGCGCCAGCAGCTTGGAAGCGGGGACTCGGGAGACCCAGTACTTC
D: -; V: TRBV15; J: TRBJ1-4; size: once; CDR3: CATSRDRLREKLFF; DNA: TGTGCCACCAGCAGAGATCGGTTGCGTGAAAAACTGTTTTTT
D: TRBD1; V: TRBV2; J: TRBJ2-5; size: -; CDR3: CASISLQGRETQYF; DNA: TGTGCCAGCATTTCCTTACAGGGGCGGGAGACCCAGTACTTC
D: TRBD1; V: TRBV7-9; J: TRBJ1-1; size: -; CDR3: CASSLTQGPTEAFF; DNA: TGTGCCAGCAGCTTGACACAGGGGCCCACTGAAGCTTTCTTT
D: -; V: TRBV6-5; J: TRBJ2-7; size: -; CDR3: CASSSGWEQYF; DNA: TGTGCCAGCAGTTCAGGGTGGGAGCAGTACTTC
D: TRBD1; V: TRBV5-1; J: TRBJ2-4; size: -; CDR3: CASSDGDRRNIQYF; DNA: TGCGCCAGCAGCGATGGGGACAGACGAAACATTCAGTACTTC
D: TRBD1; V: TRBV10-3; J: TRBJ2-7; size: once; CDR3: CAIRDDRGSPYEQYF; DNA: TGTGCCATCAGAGATGACAGGGGATCGCCCTACGAGCAGTACTTC
D: -; V: TRBV3-1/TRBV3-2; J: TRBJ2-2; size: -; CDR3: CASSRDTGELFF; DNA: TGTGCCAGCTCGCGGGATACCGGGGAGCTGTTTTTT
D: TRBD1; V: TRBV5-1; J: TRBJ2-6; size: -; CDR3: CASSLSGTGSGANVLTF; DNA: TGCGCCAGCAGCTTATCCGGGACAGGGTCTGGGGCCAACGTCCTGACTTTC
D: TRBD1; V: TRBV11-1; J: TRBJ1-1; size: -; CDR3: CASSQDRGRFAEAFF; DNA: TGTGCCAGCAGCCAAGACAGGGGGCGATTCGCTGAAGCTTTCTTT